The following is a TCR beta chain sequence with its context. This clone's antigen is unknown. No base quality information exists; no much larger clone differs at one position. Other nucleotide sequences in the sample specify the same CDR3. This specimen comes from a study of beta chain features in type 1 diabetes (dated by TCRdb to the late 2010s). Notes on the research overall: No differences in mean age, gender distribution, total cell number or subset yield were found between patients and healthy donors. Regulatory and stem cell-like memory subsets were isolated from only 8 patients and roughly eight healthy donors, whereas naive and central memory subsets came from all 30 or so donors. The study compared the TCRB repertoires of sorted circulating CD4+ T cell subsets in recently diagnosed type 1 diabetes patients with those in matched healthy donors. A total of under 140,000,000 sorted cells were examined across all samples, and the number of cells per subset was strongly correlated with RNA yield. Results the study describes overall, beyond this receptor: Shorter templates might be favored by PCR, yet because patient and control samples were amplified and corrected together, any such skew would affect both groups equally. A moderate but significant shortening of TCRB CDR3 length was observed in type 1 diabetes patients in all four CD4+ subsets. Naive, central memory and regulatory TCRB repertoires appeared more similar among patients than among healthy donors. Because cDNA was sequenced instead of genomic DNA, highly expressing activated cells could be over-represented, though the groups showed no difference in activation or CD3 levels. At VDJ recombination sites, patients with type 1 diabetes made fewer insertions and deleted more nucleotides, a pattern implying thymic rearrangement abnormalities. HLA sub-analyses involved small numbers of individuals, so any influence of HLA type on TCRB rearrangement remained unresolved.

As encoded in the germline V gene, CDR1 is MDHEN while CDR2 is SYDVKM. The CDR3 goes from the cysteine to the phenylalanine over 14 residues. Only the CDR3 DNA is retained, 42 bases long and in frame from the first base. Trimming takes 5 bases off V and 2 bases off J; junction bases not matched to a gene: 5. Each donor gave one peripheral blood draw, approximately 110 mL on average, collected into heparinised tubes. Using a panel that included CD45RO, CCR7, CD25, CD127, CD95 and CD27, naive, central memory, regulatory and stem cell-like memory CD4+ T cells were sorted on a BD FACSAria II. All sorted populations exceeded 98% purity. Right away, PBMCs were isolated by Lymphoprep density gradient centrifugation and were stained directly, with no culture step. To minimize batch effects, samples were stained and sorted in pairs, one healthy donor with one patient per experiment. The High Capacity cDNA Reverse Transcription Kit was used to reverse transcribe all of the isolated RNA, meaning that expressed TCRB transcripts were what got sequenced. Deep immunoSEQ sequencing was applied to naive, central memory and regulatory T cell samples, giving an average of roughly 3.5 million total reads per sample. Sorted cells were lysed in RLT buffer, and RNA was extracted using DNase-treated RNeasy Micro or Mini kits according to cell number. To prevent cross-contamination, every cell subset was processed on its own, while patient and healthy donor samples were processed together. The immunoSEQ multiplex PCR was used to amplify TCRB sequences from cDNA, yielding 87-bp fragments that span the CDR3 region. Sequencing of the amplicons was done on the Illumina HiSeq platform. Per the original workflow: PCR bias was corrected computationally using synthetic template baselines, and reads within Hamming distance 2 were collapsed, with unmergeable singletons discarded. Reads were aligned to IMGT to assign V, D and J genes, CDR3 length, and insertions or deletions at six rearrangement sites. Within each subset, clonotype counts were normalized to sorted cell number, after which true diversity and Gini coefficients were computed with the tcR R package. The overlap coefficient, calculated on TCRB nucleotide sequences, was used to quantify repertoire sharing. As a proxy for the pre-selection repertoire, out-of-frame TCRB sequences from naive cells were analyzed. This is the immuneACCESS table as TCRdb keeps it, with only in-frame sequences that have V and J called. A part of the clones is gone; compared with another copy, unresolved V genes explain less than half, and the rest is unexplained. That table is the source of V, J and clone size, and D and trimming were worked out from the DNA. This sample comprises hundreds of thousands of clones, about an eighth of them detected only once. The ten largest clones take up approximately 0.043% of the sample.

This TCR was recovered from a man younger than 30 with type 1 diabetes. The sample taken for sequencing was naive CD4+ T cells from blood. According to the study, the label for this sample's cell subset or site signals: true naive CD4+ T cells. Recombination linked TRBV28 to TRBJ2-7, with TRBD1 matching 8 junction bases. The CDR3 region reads CASSPGQGPYEQYF. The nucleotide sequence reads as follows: TGTGCCAGCAGTCCTGGACAGGGCCCCTACGAGCAGTACTTC.